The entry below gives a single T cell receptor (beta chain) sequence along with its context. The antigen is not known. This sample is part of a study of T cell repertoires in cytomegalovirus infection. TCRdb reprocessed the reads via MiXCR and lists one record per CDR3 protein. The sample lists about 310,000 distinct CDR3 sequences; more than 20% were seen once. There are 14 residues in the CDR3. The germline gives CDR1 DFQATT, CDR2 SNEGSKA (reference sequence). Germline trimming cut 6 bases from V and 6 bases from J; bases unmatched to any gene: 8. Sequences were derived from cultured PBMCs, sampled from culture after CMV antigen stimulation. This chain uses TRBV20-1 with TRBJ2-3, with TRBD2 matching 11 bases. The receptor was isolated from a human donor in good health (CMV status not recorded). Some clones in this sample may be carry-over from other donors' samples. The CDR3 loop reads CSADLAGGVDTQYF. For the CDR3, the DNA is TGCAGTGCAGACCTAGCGGGAGGAGTGGATACGCAGTATTTT.